Listed below are T cell receptor beta chains from one sample, sequenced in a study of identical twins. TCRdb re-called the 5' RACE reads with MiXCR, one entry per CDR3 protein. This table holds around 1.7 million distinct CDR3 sequences, around 29% found once. What was sequenced was cord blood. These receptors came from a newborn girl in good health. The CDR3 runs from the conserved cysteine through the conserved F or W. Each record gives: D gene, V gene, J gene, clone size, CDR3 DNA, CDR3 protein. The D gene is left open where the match is weak. The size of a clone is reported for some rows only, either as once, few or many, or as a class for expanded clones.

.,TRBV6-1,TRBJ2-2,.,TGTGCCAGCAGGCTAGCACCTTACACCGGGGAGCTGTTTTTT,CASRLAPYTGELFF
.,TRBV2,TRBJ2-7,few,TGTGCCAGCAGTTCGGGGGCGCGAGGCTACGAGCAGTACTTC,CASSSGARGYEQYF
TRBD1,TRBV12-3/TRBV12-4,TRBJ1-2,many,TGTGCCAGCAGCCTTACCCGGGACAGGGGTGGTAACTATGGCTACACCTTC,CASSLTRDRGGNYGYTF
TRBD1,TRBV4-2,TRBJ1-6,.,TGTGCCAGCAGCCATGTAACCGGGACAGGGGGCGACAATTCACCCCCCCACTTT,CASSHVTGTGGDNSPPHF
.,TRBV11-2,TRBJ2-3,.,TGTGCCAGCAGCTTGACGGAGTTGACAGATACGCAGTATTTT,CASSLTELTDTQYF
.,TRBV5-1,TRBJ2-5,.,TGCGCCAGCAGCCTGGGTCGGGGGAGAAGCGAGACCCTGTACTTC,CASSLGRGRSETLYF
.,TRBV6-2/TRBV6-3,TRBJ1-2,.,TGTGCCACCGCTTCAGATAACCATGGCTACACCTTC,CATASDNHGYTF
.,TRBV9,TRBJ2-5,many,TGTGCCAGCAGCGTAGGACCGGGCTCACAAGAGACCCAGTACTTC,CASSVGPGSQETQYF
.,TRBV4-3,TRBJ2-1,.,TGCGCCAGCAGCCAGGACTCAAAGCCCGGGGAGCAGTTCTTC,CASSQDSKPGEQFF
.,TRBV3-1,TRBJ2-7,.,TGTGCCAGCAGCCAAGAGCACGCCTACGAGCAGTACTTC,CASSQEHAYEQYF
.,TRBV7-2,TRBJ2-2,.,TGTGCCAGCAGCTTAGATGCGGGCCCTAACACCGGGGAGCTGTTTTTT,CASSLDAGPNTGELFF
.,TRBV15,TRBJ2-4,.,TGTGCCACCAGCAGAGATCTGGGTCGGGACATTCAGTACTTC,CATSRDLGRDIQYF
.,TRBV12-3/TRBV12-4,TRBJ2-5,.,TGTGCCAGCAGTTTTCGACGGTCCCGGGAGCAGTACTTC,CASSFRRSREQYF
TRBD2,TRBV3-1,TRBJ2-7,.,TGTGCCAGCAGATTAAGCGGGGGGGCCTACAATGAGCAGTACTTC,CASRLSGGAYNEQYF
TRBD2,TRBV4-1,TRBJ2-1,few,TGCGCCAGCAGCCAACCATTTAGCGGGGGGGCCCGGAATGAGCAGTTCTTC,CASSQPFSGGARNEQFF
.,TRBV28,TRBJ2-3,.,TGTGCCAGCAGTCTGGGACTCCCTACCACAGATACGCAGTATTTT,CASSLGLPTTDTQYF
.,TRBV20-1,TRBJ2-7,.,TGCAGTGCTAGTCCCTTTAGCCCCTACGAGCAGTACTTC,CSASPFSPYEQYF
TRBD2,TRBV5-5,TRBJ2-3,few,TGTGCCAGCAGCTTGGGACTAGCGCGCGGAGGGGCAGATACGCAGTATTTT,CASSLGLARGGADTQYF
.,TRBV20-1,TRBJ2-3,few,TGCAGTGCTAGAGATCCGGGCTATACGCAGTATTTT,CSARDPGYTQYF
.,TRBV18,TRBJ1-1,.,TGTGCCAGCTCCCAAAAGGCGGGGGGATTGAACACTGAAGCTTTCTTT,CASSQKAGGLNTEAFF
.,TRBV9,TRBJ2-1,few,TGTGCCAGCAGCTCCCGATTGGTACTAGCTGCCAGGGAGCAGTTCTTC,CASSSRLVLAAREQFF
TRBD1,TRBV6-5,TRBJ2-1,few,TGTGCCAGCACCCTTTCCCGGGACAGGGGCAGTAATGAGCAGTTCTTC,CASTLSRDRGSNEQFF
TRBD2,TRBV3-1,TRBJ2-2,few,TGTGCCAGCAGCCAAGATCTCTTGGGACTAGTGCCGGGGGAGCTGTTTTTT,CASSQDLLGLVPGELFF
.,TRBV29-1,TRBJ1-1,few,TGCAGCGTTGACCCCGGAACTGAAGCTTTCTTT,CSVDPGTEAFF
.,TRBV6-6,TRBJ1-4,few,TGTGCCAGCAGTTACTACGGGAGGGGTGAAAAACTGTTTTTT,CASSYYGRGEKLFF